Listed here are 6 T cell receptor beta chains from one sample, sequenced in a study of OX40 agonist ivuxolimab in advanced cancers. Clones were sequenced by immunoSEQ multiplex PCR, and TCRdb holds only the in-frame ones, with some missing. The table lists 100,000 or so clones, around 91% of them singletons. Specimen: CD4+ or CD8+ T cells sorted from blood, collected in a trial of the OX40 agonist ivuxolimab. These receptors were collected from an adult with an advanced solid tumor such as melanoma, head and neck, liver or kidney cancer.

The chain recombines TRBV6-6 with TRBJ2-7; D not resolved. The CDR3 has 13 amino acids. Germline V lookup: CDR1 MNHNY, CDR2 SVGAGI (reference sequence). V was pared by 4 bases and J by 0 bases, with 7 bases between. The DNA for the CDR3 is TGTGCCAGCAGTTCCGTACCCTCCTACGAGCAGTACTTC. The encoded protein is CASSSVPSYEQYF.

The chain combines TRBV5-6 with TRBJ1-2; 7 positions match TRBD1. The trim removed 1 base at V and 2 bases at J, leaving 8 bases unmatched. CDR3 length: 16 amino acids. The germline gives CDR1 SGHDT, CDR2 YYEEEE. CDR3 loop: CASSLFRDSENYGYTF. The CDR3 DNA follows: TGTGCCAGCAGCTTGTTCCGGGACAGCGAAAACTATGGCTACACCTTC.

CDR3 sequence: CASSSSGIAETQYF. CDR3 bases: TGTGCCAGCAGTTCTAGCGGGATAGCGGAGACCCAGTACTTC. This chain links TRBV28 with TRBJ2-5; 9 nucleotides align to TRBD2. The V gene's germline CDR1 is MDHEN and CDR2 SYDVKM. CDR3 length equals 14 residues. With V trimmed by 4 bases and J by 5 bases, 5 bases remained unmatched.

The chain combines TRBV14 with TRBJ2-1; no clear D. The CDR3 is 13 residues long. Germline lookup yields CDR1 SGHDN and CDR2 FVKESK. Trimming stripped 6 bases from V and 0 bases from J, with 6 bases between. The CDR3 DNA reads TGTGCCAGCAGTCCCTACTCCTACAATGAGCAGTTCTTC. As protein: CASSPYSYNEQFF.

The chain has TRBV6-1 and TRBJ2-5, with TRBD2 matching 7 bases. This CDR3 is 18 amino acids long. CDR1 is MNHNS and CDR2 is SASEGT in the germline V gene. V trimming: 2 bases; J trimming: 5 bases; junction bases outside the gene matches: 17. The CDR3 reads CASSESVAGRVGGETQYF. The CDR3 DNA follows: TGTGCCAGCAGTGAAAGTGTAGCGGGCCGGGTGGGGGGGGAGACCCAGTACTTC.

The rearrangement uses TRBV6-5 and TRBJ1-2; possible D gene TRBD1, 5 bases. The CDR3 is 13 amino acids. Deletions cut 6 bases from V and 5 bases from J, with 13 bases between. From germline, CDR1 is MNHEY and CDR2 SVGAGI. CDR3 in amino acids: CASRLTVLYGYTF. CDR3 sequence (DNA): TGTGCCAGCAGATTGACAGTTCTATATGGCTACACCTTC.